One sample yielded the 7 T cell receptor beta chains listed below, sequenced in a study of T cell repertoires in cytomegalovirus infection. A single record per CDR3 protein comes from TCRdb applying MiXCR to the reads. The table lists roughly 500,000 distinct CDR3 sequences, 16% of them singletons. Source material: CD8+ T cells from PBMCs. The receptors were gathered from a human donor in good health (CMV status not recorded). Some clones in this sample may be carry-over from other donors' samples.

In this sample, this clonotype turned up a few times. The genes are TRBV13 and TRBJ2-7; D is undetermined. Germline V gene lookup returns CDR1 PRHDT and CDR2 FYEKMQ (reference sequence). CDR3 size: 14 residues. Trimming cost V 2 bases and J 2 bases, with 10 bases left between them. The CDR3, as DNA: TGTGCCAGCAGCTTAAACCCCAGAGCCTACGAGCAGTACTTC. This translates into CASSLNPRAYEQYF.

V is TRBV20-1 and J is TRBJ2-1; TRBD2 matches at 8 bases. CDR1 is DFQATT, CDR2 SNEGSKA, per germline (reference sequence). The CDR3 length is 12 residues. Losses at the gene ends were 2 bases for V and 12 bases for J; bases not matched to a gene: 6. The CDR3: CSARTGGMGQFF. The CDR3 DNA reads TGCAGTGCTAGAACGGGAGGGATGGGGCAGTTCTTC.

This CDR3 is CASTGRLTDTQYF. For the CDR3, the DNA is TGTGCCAGCACAGGACGTCTCACAGATACGCAGTATTTT. This sequence joins TRBV7-9 and TRBJ2-3; D is unclear. Trimming stripped 7 bases from V and 2 bases from J, with 10 bases between. Germline V gene lookup returns CDR1 SEHNR and CDR2 FQNEAQ (reference sequence). The CDR3 covers 13 residues.

The V and J genes are TRBV14 and TRBJ2-2, with a possible D match to TRBD2 (5 bases). The CDR3 runs to 14 residues. From germline, CDR1 is SGHDN and CDR2 FVKESK. V was pared by 1 base and J by 4 bases, with 7 bases between. The CDR3 sequence: CASSQGGLTGELFF. In DNA form, the CDR3 reads TGTGCCAGCAGCCAAGGAGGGCTCACCGGGGAGCTGTTTTTT.

This clonotype was observed at least ten times. The V call is TRBV4-1, the J call TRBJ1-2, with a tentative D call TRBD1 (5 bases). V lost 0 bases, J lost 6 bases, and 20 bases lay in between. CDR3 length: 17 residues. CDR1 and CDR2 (germline): MGHRA, YSYEKL. As DNA, the CDR3 is TGCGCCAGCAGCCAAGAGGGGGGGGGGACTACAGGTGATGGCTACACCTTC. Translating gives CASSQEGGGTTGDGYTF.

This clonotype was counted many times. This chain joins TRBV11-2 and TRBJ2-2, with no clear D. Germline lookup yields CDR1 SGHAT and CDR2 FQNNGV. The CDR3 is 13 amino acids. The V end lost 5 bases, the J end lost 4 bases, and 8 bases lay between the germline ends. As DNA, the CDR3 is TGTGCCAGCAGCCGAGACCTCACCGGGGAGCTGTTTTTT. It is translated as CASSRDLTGELFF.

This clonotype came up a few times. The chain couples TRBV13 to TRBJ1-1, with D possibly being TRBD1 (6 bases). There are 15 residues in the CDR3. V lost 1 base, J lost 4 bases, and 13 bases lay in between. Germline values: CDR1 PRHDT, CDR2 FYEKMQ (reference sequence). The CDR3 DNA sequence: TGTGCCAGCAGCTTAGCCCAGGGGATCGGCACTGAAGCTTTCTTT. Amino acid sequence: CASSLAQGIGTEAFF. Based on the CDR3 plus reference TRBV13 and TRBJ1-1, the full variable domain is AAGVIQSPRHLIKEKRETATLKCYPIPRHDTVYWYQQGPGQDPQFLISFYEKMQSDKGSIPDRFSAQQFSDYHSELNMSSLELGDSALYFCASSLAQGIGTEAFFGQGTRLTVV.